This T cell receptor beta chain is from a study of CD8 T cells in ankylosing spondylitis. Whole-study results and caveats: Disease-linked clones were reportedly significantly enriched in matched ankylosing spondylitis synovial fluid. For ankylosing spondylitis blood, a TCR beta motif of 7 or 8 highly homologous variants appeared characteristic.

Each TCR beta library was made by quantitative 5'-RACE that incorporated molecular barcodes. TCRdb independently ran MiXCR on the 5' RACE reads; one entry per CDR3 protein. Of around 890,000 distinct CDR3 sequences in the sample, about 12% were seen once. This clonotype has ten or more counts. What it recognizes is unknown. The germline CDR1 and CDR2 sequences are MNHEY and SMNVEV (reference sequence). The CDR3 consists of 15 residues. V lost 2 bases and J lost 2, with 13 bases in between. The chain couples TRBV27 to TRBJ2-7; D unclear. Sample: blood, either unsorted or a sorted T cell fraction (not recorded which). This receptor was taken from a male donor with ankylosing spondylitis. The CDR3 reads CASSLRRHGAYEQYF. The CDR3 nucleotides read TGTGCCAGCAGTTTACGGCGCCATGGGGCCTACGAGCAGTACTTC.